This T cell receptor beta chain was documented in a study of CD8+ T cells in alopecia areata. The sequencing template was cDNA reverse transcribed from extracted RNA. Profiling relied on immunoSEQ multiplex PCR, and the TCRdb table lists in-frame clones only, not all of them. This sample has 80,000 to 100,000 clones, with 41% found just once. The CDR3 loop spans 11 amino acids. Trimming removed 5 bases from V and 2 bases from J, with 3 bases in between. Per germline, CDR1 MNHNS and CDR2 SASEGT. Peripheral blood samples and lesional scalp punch biopsies were obtained from alopecia areata patients. Input material: CD4+ T cells sorted from blood. The TCR was taken from a human donor with alopecia areata. This rearrangement joins TRBV6-1 to TRBJ1-2, with unresolved D. The CDR3 sequence: CASSQNYGYTF. The CDR3 coding sequence is TGTGCCAGCAGTCAAAACTATGGCTACACCTTC.